The 11 T cell receptor beta chains below all came from one sample that was sequenced in a study of CD8+ T cells in alopecia areata. RNA was isolated and reverse transcribed to cDNA, the sequencing template. Libraries were prepared by immunoSEQ multiplex PCR; TCRdb keeps only in-frame clonotypes and omits some of them. This sample carries about 190,000 clones, around 64% of them seen once, and the ten largest clones take 1.3%. Treatment described: oral pan-JAK inhibitor, 5-10 mg twice daily. The material was CD4+ T cells sorted from blood, obtained at approximately week 50, from a patient treated with tofacitinib. These receptors all stem from a human donor with alopecia areata.

The chain has TRBV9 and TRBJ1-1; 10 bases align to TRBD1. CDR1 and CDR2 from the germline V gene are SGDLS and YYNGEE. J was trimmed by 0 bases and V by 3 bases; bases with no gene match: 8. CDR3 size: 17 residues. The CDR3 loop is CASSASTGGTMNTEAFF. The CDR3 DNA reads TGTGCCAGCAGCGCCTCGACAGGGGGCACGATGAACACTGAAGCTTTCTTT.

The chain couples TRBV5-6 to TRBJ1-2; no definite D call. The germline V and J ends were trimmed by 2 bases and 4 bases, with 18 bases remaining between them. CDR3 length: 16 amino acids. Germline V lookup: CDR1 SGHDT, CDR2 YYEEEE. The CDR3, as DNA: TGTGCCAGCAGCTTATCTCCCTCAAGCGGGAGCTATGGCTACACCTTC. Amino acid sequence: CASSLSPSSGSYGYTF.

The genes are TRBV20-1 and TRBJ2-3, with D hard to call. CDR3 length: 10 residues. Trimming cost V 3 bases and J 5 bases, with 3 bases left between them. Germline CDR1 and CDR2: DFQATT and SNEGSKA (reference sequence). CDR3 residues: CSASGDTQYF. The CDR3 bases are TGCAGTGCTAGTGGAGATACGCAGTATTTT.

The V and J genes are TRBV4-3 and TRBJ1-1; weak D call: TRBD1 (5 bases). The CDR3 totals 19 residues. The germline V gene encodes CDR1 LGHNA and CDR2 YSLEER. With 0 bases removed from V and 4 bases from J, the gap between germline ends came to 24 bases. The CDR3 sequence is CASSQELLQTGRRATEAFF. The CDR3 DNA follows: TGCGCCAGCAGCCAAGAGCTTCTCCAAACGGGACGACGGGCCACTGAAGCTTTCTTT.

The V and J genes are TRBV2 and TRBJ1-2, with unresolved D. V was clipped by 7 bases and J by 2 bases, with 11 bases between them. Germline CDR1 reads SNHLY; CDR2 reads FYNNEI. The CDR3 length is 13 residues. CDR3 in amino acids: CASKTNENYGYTF. CDR3 in DNA: TGTGCCAGCAAAACAAACGAGAACTATGGCTACACCTTC.

This chain joins TRBV2 and TRBJ2-3; no firm D call. V gave up 4 bases and J gave up 4 bases, with 9 bases separating them. There are 13 residues in the CDR3. Germline V gene sequence: CDR1 SNHLY, CDR2 FYNNEI. Here the CDR3 DNA reads TGTGCCAGCAGTGGTCTCGTGGCAGATACGCAGTATTTT. The encoded protein is CASSGLVADTQYF.

The table lists this clone with a count of one. The CDR3 here is CASSLKRLAGAYNEQFF. The CDR3 DNA reads TGTGCCAGCAGCTTGAAGAGACTAGCGGGGGCCTACAATGAGCAGTTCTTC. This chain links TRBV5-6 with TRBJ2-1; 12 nucleotides agree with TRBD2. V lost 1 base to trimming and J lost 2 bases; unmatched junction nucleotides: 4. Germline CDR1 and CDR2: SGHDT and YYEEEE. This CDR3 has 17 amino acids.

The chain links TRBV25-1 to TRBJ2-5; the D is unclear. Trimming left V 6 bases short and J 4 bases short, with 6 bases between. The CDR3 runs 11 residues. Germline lookup yields CDR1 MGHDK and CDR2 SYGVNS. CDR3 nucleotides: TGTGCCAGCAGCGCAGGAGAGACCCAGTACTTC. It specifies CASSAGETQYF.

This chain uses TRBV4-1 with TRBJ2-3; the D is unclear. V lost 0 bases to trimming and J lost 2 bases, with 6 bases between them. CDR1 MGHRA and CDR2 YSYEKL come from the germline V gene. The CDR3 covers 14 residues. The CDR3 DNA reads as TGCGCCAGCAGCCAAGATATGCCCACAGATACGCAGTATTTT. The encoded protein is CASSQDMPTDTQYF.

This clone was picked up many times. V gene TRBV5-6 combines with J gene TRBJ2-6, with TRBD2 matching over 7 bases. The CDR3 has 19 amino acids. With V trimmed by 4 bases and J by 0 bases, 13 bases remained unmatched. The germline V gene has CDR1 SGHDT and CDR2 YYEEEE. The CDR3 region has the DNA TGTGCCAGCAGCCTGCCCGGGACTATACCCCCCTCTGGGGCCAACGTCCTGACTTTC. Encoded protein: CASSLPGTIPPSGANVLTF.

In its sample, this clone was seen a few times. V and J are TRBV9 and TRBJ2-7; possibly TRBD2 for D (6 bases). Germline assignment: CDR1 SGDLS and CDR2 YYNGEE. The CDR3 spans 12 residues. The V and J ends lost 3 bases and 6 bases respectively, with 10 bases between them. The CDR3 sequence: CASSARGGEQYF. The CDR3 DNA follows: TGTGCCAGCAGCGCGCGGGGCGGCGAGCAGTACTTC. The full variable domain, with the rest looked up from reference TRBV9 and TRBJ2-7, is DSGVTQTPKHLITATGQRVTLRCSPRSGDLSVYWYQQSLDQGLQFLIQYYNGEERAKGNILERFSAQQFPDLHSELNLSSLELGDSALYFCASSARGGEQYFGPGTRLTVT.